Detailed here is one TCR beta chain. Its antigen remains unidentified. Cells sorted as Tregs were CD4+, CD25+ and CD127-/low. After constant-region reverse-primer amplification, full-length variable regions underwent semi-nested PCR with Nested Universal Primer A. TCRdb re-called the 5' RACE reads through MiXCR, storing one row per CDR3 protein. In the table there are approximately 60,000 distinct CDR3 sequences, roughly 28% of which are singletons. Findings of the study overall: Tumor memory CD4+ T cell TCR gene usage clustered with blood and lymph node memory CD4+ cells and lymph node naive CD4+ cells. Whole repertoires were not studied in the larger cohort, only one V-J beta rearrangement.

The CDR3 is made up of 15 amino acids. Germline V gene sequence: CDR1 LGHNT, CDR2 FRNRAP. V gave up 1 base and J gave up 3 bases, with 9 bases separating them. Material for sequencing was tumor-infiltrating Tregs sorted from the breast tumor. The receptor's source is a female donor with breast cancer. The chain uses TRBV12-5 and TRBJ2-2, with a tentative D call TRBD1 (5 bases). The CDR3 DNA reads as TGTGCTAGTGGTTTGGGCAGGGCGGACACCGGGGAGCTGTTTTTT. It translates to CASGLGRADTGELFF.